Given below is one T cell receptor beta chain in context. Its antigen remains unidentified. This entry belongs to a study of shared clonotypes between healthy human individuals. Study details: Used for every donor were three CD4 naive, three CD4 memory, two CD8 naive and one CD8 memory plate.

Deletions cut 2 bases from V and 4 bases from J, with 19 bases between. From germline, CDR1 is SGHNT and CDR2 YYREEE (reference sequence). CDR3 length: 17 residues. The study's findings and limits: Researchers sampled only blood; tissue repertoires likely differ. With several donors compared, 5% to 5.5% of naive CD4 clonotypes were shared.

Roughly 27,000 T cell genomes, or 200 ng DNA, went into the sorted-subset replicate PCRs. Libraries were prepared by immunoSEQ multiplex PCR; TCRdb keeps only in-frame clonotypes and omits some of them. The table shows a few hundred thousand clones, with more than 60% occurring only once. Sequences were obtained from memory CD4+ T cells sorted from blood. Subset here: CD45RA-negative fraction. The chain joins TRBV5-4 to TRBJ1-5; D is perhaps TRBD1 (5 bases). The clonotype comes from a man between 25 and 39 years old in good health. CDR3 sequence (DNA): TGTGCCAGCAGCTTTGGGGGATTGGAGGGGACGAATCAGCCCCAGCATTTT. Its translation: CASSFGGLEGTNQPQHF.